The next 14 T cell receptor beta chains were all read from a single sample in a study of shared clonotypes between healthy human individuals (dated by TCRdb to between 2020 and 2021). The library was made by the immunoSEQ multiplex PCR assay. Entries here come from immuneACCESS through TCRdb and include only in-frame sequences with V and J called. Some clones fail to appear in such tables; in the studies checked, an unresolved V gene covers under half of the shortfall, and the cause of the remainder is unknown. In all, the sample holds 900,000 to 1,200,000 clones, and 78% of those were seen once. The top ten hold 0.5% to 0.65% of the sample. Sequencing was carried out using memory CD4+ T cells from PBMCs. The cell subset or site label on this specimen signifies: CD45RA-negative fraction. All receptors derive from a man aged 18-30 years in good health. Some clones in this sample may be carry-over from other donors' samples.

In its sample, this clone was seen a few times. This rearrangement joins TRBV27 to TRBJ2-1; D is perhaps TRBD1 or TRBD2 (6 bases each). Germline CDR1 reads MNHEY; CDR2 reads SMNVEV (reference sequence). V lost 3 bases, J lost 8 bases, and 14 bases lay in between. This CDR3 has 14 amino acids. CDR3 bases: TGTGCCAGCAGTTTGGAGGGGGATCGGCATGAGCAGTTCTTC. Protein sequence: CASSLEGDRHEQFF.

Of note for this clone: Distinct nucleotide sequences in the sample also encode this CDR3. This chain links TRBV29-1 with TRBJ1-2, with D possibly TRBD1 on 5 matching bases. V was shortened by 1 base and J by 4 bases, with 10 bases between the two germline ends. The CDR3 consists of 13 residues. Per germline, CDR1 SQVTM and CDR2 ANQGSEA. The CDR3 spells CSVEGQGFYGYTF. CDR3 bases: TGCAGCGTTGAAGGTCAGGGATTCTATGGCTACACCTTC.

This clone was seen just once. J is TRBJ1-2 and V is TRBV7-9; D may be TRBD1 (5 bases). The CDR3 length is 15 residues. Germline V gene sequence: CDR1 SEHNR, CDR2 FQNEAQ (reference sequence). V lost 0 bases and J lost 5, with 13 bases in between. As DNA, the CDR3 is TGTGCCAGCAGCTTAGCCAGGGCTGGCGAATATGGCTACACCTTC. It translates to CASSLARAGEYGYTF.

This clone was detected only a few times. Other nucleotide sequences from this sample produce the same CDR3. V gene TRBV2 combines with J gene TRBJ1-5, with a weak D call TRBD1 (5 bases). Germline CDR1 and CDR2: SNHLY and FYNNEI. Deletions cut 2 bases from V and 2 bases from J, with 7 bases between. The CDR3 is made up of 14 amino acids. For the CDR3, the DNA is TGTGCCAGCAGTGAAAGGGACCGCAATCAGCCCCAGCATTTT. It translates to CASSERDRNQPQHF.

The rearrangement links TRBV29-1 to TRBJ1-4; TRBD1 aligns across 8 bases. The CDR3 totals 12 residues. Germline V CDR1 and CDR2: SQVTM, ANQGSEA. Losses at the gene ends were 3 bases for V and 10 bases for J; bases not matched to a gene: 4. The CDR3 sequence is CSVDRGQGKLFF. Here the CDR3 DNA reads TGCAGCGTTGACAGGGGGCAAGGAAAACTGTTTTTT. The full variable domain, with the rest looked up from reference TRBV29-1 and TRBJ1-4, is SAVISQKPSRDICQRGTSLTIQCQVDSQVTMMFWYRQQPGQSLTLIATANQGSEATYESGFVIDKFPISRPNLTFSTLTVSNMSPEDSSIYLCSVDRGQGKLFFGSGTQLSVL.

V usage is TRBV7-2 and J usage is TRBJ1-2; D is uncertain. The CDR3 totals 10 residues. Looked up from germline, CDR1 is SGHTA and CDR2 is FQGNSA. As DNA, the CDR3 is TGTGGGGTGGGAGTTCATGGCTACACCTTC. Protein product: CGVGVHGYTF.

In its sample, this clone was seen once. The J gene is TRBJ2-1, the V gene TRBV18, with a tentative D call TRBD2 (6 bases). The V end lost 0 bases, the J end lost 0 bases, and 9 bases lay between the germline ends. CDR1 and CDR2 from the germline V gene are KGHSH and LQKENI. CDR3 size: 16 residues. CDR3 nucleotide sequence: TGTGCCAGCTCACCACCGATGGGGGGCTCCTACAATGAGCAGTTCTTC. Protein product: CASSPPMGGSYNEQFF.

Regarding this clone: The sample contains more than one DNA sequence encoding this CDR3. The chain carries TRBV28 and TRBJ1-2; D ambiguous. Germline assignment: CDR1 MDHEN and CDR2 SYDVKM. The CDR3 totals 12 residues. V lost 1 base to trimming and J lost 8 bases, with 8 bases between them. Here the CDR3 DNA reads TGTGCCAGCAGTTTATCAGGCCTCGGCTACACCTTC. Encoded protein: CASSLSGLGYTF.

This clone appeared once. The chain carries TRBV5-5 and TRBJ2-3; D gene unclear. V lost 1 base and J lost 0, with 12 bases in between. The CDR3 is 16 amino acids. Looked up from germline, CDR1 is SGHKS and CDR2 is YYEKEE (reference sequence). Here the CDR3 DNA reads TGTGCCAGCAGCTTGAGGGCAGACTCTAGCACAGATACGCAGTATTTT. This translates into CASSLRADSSTDTQYF. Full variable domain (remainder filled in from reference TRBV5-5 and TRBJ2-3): DAGVTQSPTHLIKTRGQQVTLRCSPISGHKSVSWYQQVLGQGPQFIFQYYEKEERGRGNFPDRFSARQFPNYSSELNVNALLLGDSALYLCASSLRADSSTDTQYFGPGTRLTVL.

The CDR3 loop is CASSSRGGSLGTYEQYF. CDR3 DNA sequence: TGTGCCAGCAGCTCCCGCGGGGGATCCCTCGGAACCTACGAGCAGTACTTC. The V and J genes are TRBV7-2 and TRBJ2-7, with 7 bases matching TRBD2. The trim removed 4 bases at V and 2 bases at J, leaving 14 bases unmatched. Germline CDR1 SGHTA, CDR2 FQGNSA. This CDR3 contains 17 residues.

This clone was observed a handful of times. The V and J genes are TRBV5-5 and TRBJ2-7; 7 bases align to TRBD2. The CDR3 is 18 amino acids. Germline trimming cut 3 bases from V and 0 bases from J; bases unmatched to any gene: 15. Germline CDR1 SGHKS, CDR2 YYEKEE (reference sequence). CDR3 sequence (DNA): TGTGCCAGCAGCTATTTTTTTGTGGCTAGCGGTAACTCCTACGAGCAGTACTTC. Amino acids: CASSYFFVASGNSYEQYF.

CDR3 residues: CASSRDADTQYF. The CDR3 DNA follows: TGTGCCAGCAGCCGGGATGCAGATACGCAGTATTTT. The chain carries TRBV9 and TRBJ2-3; D may be TRBD2 (5 bases). Trimming removed 4 bases at V and 4 bases at J, with 7 bases between. The germline V gene encodes CDR1 SGDLS and CDR2 YYNGEE. This CDR3 contains 12 residues.

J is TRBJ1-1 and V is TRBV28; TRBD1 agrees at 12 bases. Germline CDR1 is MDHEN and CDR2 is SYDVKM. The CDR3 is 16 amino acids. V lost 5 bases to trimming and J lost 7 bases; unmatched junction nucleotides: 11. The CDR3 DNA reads TGTGCCAGCAGTCTATCCGGGACAGGGGGCGGCGGTGAAGCTTTCTTT. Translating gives CASSLSGTGGGGEAFF.

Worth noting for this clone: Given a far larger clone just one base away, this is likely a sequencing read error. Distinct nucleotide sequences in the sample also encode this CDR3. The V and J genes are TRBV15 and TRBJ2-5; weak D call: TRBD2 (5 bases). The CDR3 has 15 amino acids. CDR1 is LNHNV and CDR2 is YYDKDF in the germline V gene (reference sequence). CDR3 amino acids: CATSPRLRISVEQYF. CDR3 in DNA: TGCGCCACCAGCCCGAGACTAAGGATTTCTGTGGAGCAGTACTTC.